Presented here are 15 T cell receptor beta chains from one specimen sequenced in a study of T cells in Graves' hyperthyroidism and ophthalmopathy. What was amplified from RNA transcripts were TCR beta CDR3 regions. The primer set for the first-round RT-PCR of the TCR CDR3 was HTBI. TCRdb re-derived calls from the multiplex PCR reads in MiXCR, one entry per CDR3 protein. The repertoire holds about 590,000 distinct CDR3 sequences, with around 16% as singletons. The sequencing sample was made of blood. These receptors were collected from a woman younger than 45 with Graves' hyperthyroidism.

This clonotype appeared many times. Written as DNA, the CDR3 is TGCGCCAGCAGCTTGGAGCGGATTAATGAAAAACTGTTTTTT. It codes for CASSLERINEKLFF. The chain uses TRBV5-1 and TRBJ1-4; D is undetermined. The germline V gene encodes CDR1 SGHRS and CDR2 YFSETQ. Trimming cost V 0 bases and J 4 bases, with 7 bases left between them. The CDR3 runs to 14 residues.

This clonotype came up many times. The rearrangement links TRBV7-3 to TRBJ2-5; D is possibly TRBD2 (6 bases). In germline, CDR1 is SGHTA, CDR2 FQGTGA. V was cut by 5 bases and J by 9 bases, with 13 bases left in between. The CDR3 has 12 amino acids. The CDR3 bases are TGTGCCAGCAGCATAATGGGGGGTGCCCAGTACTTC. Translating gives CASSIMGGAQYF.

The genes are TRBV30 and TRBJ1-1; tentatively, D is TRBD1 (6 bases). Deletions cut 0 bases from V and 1 base from J, with 12 bases between. Germline loops: CDR1 GTSNPN, CDR2 SVGIG (reference sequence). This CDR3 contains 15 residues. The CDR3 reads CAWSVWQGRNTEAFF. The CDR3 nucleotides are TGTGCCTGGAGTGTTTGGCAGGGGCGGAACACTGAAGCTTTCTTT.

This clonotype came up many times. The chain has TRBV7-9 and TRBJ2-1, with 11 bases matching TRBD2. In germline, CDR1 is SEHNR, CDR2 FQNEAQ (reference sequence). The CDR3 consists of 17 residues. V lost 3 bases and J lost 10; bases outside the gene matches: 14. CDR3 amino acids: CASSLPPGTSGYREQFF. DNA of the CDR3: TGTGCCAGCAGCTTGCCCCCCGGGACTAGCGGTTACCGAGAGCAGTTCTTC.

This clonotype was found a few times. The chain employs TRBV29-1 and TRBJ2-4; a weak D match, TRBD1 (5 bases). CDR1 SQVTM and CDR2 ANQGSEA come from the germline V gene. Trimming removed 6 bases from V and 5 bases from J, with 11 bases in between. The CDR3 runs 12 residues. The CDR3 sequence: CSVADSQNIQYF. The CDR3 region has the DNA TGCAGCGTAGCCGACAGTCAAAACATTCAGTACTTC.

This clonotype was picked up many times. V gene TRBV6-2 or TRBV6-3 combines with J gene TRBJ2-7, with D perhaps matching TRBD2 (6 bases). Trimming shortened V by 2 bases and J by 2 bases, and 13 bases separated the two germline ends. This CDR3 spans 15 amino acids. Germline values: CDR1 MNHEY, CDR2 SVGEGT. CDR3 in DNA: TGTGCCAGCAGTTACACGGGACTTGGGCCCTACGAGCAGTACTTC. It translates to CASSYTGLGPYEQYF.

This clonotype was seen at least ten times. The V and J genes are TRBV12-3 or TRBV12-4 and TRBJ2-2; D is possibly TRBD2 (6 bases). V was shortened by 7 bases and J by 1 base, with 16 bases between the two germline ends. The CDR3 has 16 residues. CDR3 sequence (DNA): TGTGCCAGCACTTTTAGGGGACTTATGAACACCGGGGAGCTGTTTTTT. Amino acid sequence: CASTFRGLMNTGELFF.

This clonotype occurred many times. This chain links TRBV7-2 with TRBJ1-4; tentatively, D is TRBD1 (5 bases). The CDR3 covers 16 residues. Germline lookup yields CDR1 SGHTA and CDR2 FQGNSA. Trimming stripped 5 bases from V and 6 bases from J, with 19 bases between. CDR3 DNA sequence: TGTGCCAGCAGCACCTTTAGGGGAGGGGCGGATGAAAAACTGTTTTTT. It translates to CASSTFRGGADEKLFF.

This clonotype was recorded many times. The gene calls are TRBV3-1 and TRBJ1-5; D is possibly TRBD1 (6 bases). The germline V gene encodes CDR1 LGHDT and CDR2 YNNKEL (reference sequence). Trimming stripped 1 base from V and 2 bases from J, with 9 bases between. The CDR3 contains 15 residues. CDR3 DNA: TGTGCCAGCAGCCAAGGGGGGGCGGGCAATCAGCCCCAGCATTTT. This gives the protein CASSQGGAGNQPQHF.

The table lists this clonotype with many counts. The chain joins TRBV7-2 to TRBJ2-7; the D gene is possibly TRBD2 (8 bases). V gave up 5 bases and J gave up 4 bases, with 24 bases separating them. This CDR3 spans 17 amino acids. Germline CDR1 is SGHTA and CDR2 is FQGNSA. CDR3 sequence: CASSPGLGGSLWYEQYF. CDR3 nucleotide sequence: TGTGCCAGCAGCCCGGGACTAGGGGGCTCACTATGGTACGAGCAGTACTTC.

This clonotype was counted only a few times. The chain uses TRBV7-3 and TRBJ2-1; tentatively, D is TRBD2 (5 bases). This CDR3 comprises 17 residues. In germline, CDR1 is SGHTA, CDR2 FQGTGA. V shed 6 bases and J shed 0 bases, with 18 bases lying between them. This CDR3 reads CASSRNSRESSYNEQFF. In DNA, the CDR3 is TGTGCCAGCAGTCGAAATTCTAGGGAGAGCTCCTACAATGAGCAGTTCTTC.

This clonotype was observed a few times. The J gene is TRBJ1-5, the V gene TRBV6-2 or TRBV6-3, with D hard to call. Trimming took 10 bases from V and 3 from J, leaving 16 bases between them. The germline gives CDR1 MNHEY, CDR2 SVGEGT. The CDR3 contains 14 residues. The CDR3 protein is CATSTGGNNQPQHF. Written as DNA, the CDR3 is TGTGCCACCTCAACGGGAGGGAACAATCAGCCCCAGCATTTT.

This clonotype was seen many times. The chain is built from TRBV11-2 and TRBJ1-2; 7 bases are shared with TRBD1. The ends lost 1 base at V and 3 bases at J; junction bases unmatched: 5. From germline, CDR1 is SGHAT and CDR2 FQNNGV. The CDR3 consists of 15 residues. CDR3 in DNA: TGTGCCAGCAGCTTAGCAGGGGGGAGGGACTATGGCTACACCTTC. This translates into CASSLAGGRDYGYTF.

This clonotype showed up many times. The chain couples TRBV30 to TRBJ2-1; weak D call: TRBD1 (6 bases). Germline V gives CDR1 GTSNPN, CDR2 SVGIG (reference sequence). V lost 4 bases to trimming and J lost 4 bases, with 17 bases between them. The CDR3 is made up of 15 amino acids. CDR3 protein: CAWINNRDHYNEQFF. CDR3 sequence (DNA): TGTGCCTGGATAAATAACAGGGATCATTACAATGAGCAGTTCTTC. The full variable domain, with the rest looked up from reference TRBV30 and TRBJ2-1, is SQTIHQWPATLVQPVGSPLSLECTVEGTSNPNLYWYRQAAGRGLQLLFYSVGIGQISSEVPQNLSASRPQDRQFILSSKKLLLSDSGFYLCAWINNRDHYNEQFFGPGTRLTVL.

This clonotype was seen a handful of times. This CDR3 reads CASSRDGGGGTEAFF. CDR3 sequence (DNA): TGTGCCAGCAGCCGCGACGGAGGGGGTGGTACTGAAGCTTTCTTT. This sequence joins TRBV7-6 and TRBJ1-1; weak D call: TRBD1 (6 bases). V dropped 5 bases and J dropped 5 bases, with 18 bases sitting between them. Germline-derived CDR1 and CDR2 are SGHVS and FNYEAQ. This CDR3 has 15 residues.